This T cell receptor beta chain was recorded in a study of regulatory T cells in long-lasting Graves disease. The CDR3 consists of 13 residues. The V end was cut by 3 bases, the J end by 9 bases, with 14 bases between. This clonotype was counted ten times or more. In building TCR beta libraries, iRepertoire HTBI primers were used together with Arm-PCR of CDR3 regions. TCRdb re-called the multiplex PCR reads with MiXCR, one entry per CDR3 protein. The data show over 350,000 distinct CDR3 sequences, 15% seen once. Regarding time point: newly diagnosed GD, antithyroid drugs for less than 3 months. Extracted RNA from PBMCs served as the source of the TCR library. This sample was shared with a second study, whose subject was T cells in Graves' hyperthyroidism and ophthalmopathy.

The sequencing used peripheral blood mononuclear cells (PBMCs), collected at new diagnosis, from a patient treated with antithyroid drugs. This receptor was obtained from a woman between 40 and 55 years old with Graves disease. The rearrangement uses TRBV12-3 or TRBV12-4 and TRBJ1-2; D is possibly TRBD1 (6 bases). In DNA form, the CDR3 reads TGTGCCAGCAGTTTGGGAACAGGGATTCGCTACACCTTC. Amino acid sequence: CASSLGTGIRYTF.